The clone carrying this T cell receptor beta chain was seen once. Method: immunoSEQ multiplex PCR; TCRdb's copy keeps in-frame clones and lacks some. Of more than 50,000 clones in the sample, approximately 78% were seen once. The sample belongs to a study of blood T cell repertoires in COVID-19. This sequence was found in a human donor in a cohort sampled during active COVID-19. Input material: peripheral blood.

CDR3 nucleotides: TGTGCCAGCAGCCGGGACAGAGTTGGCAATGAGCAGTTCTTC. Translated: CASSRDRVGNEQFF. The rearrangement uses TRBV11-2 and TRBJ2-1, with TRBD1 matching 7 bases. Germline CDR1 is SGHAT and CDR2 is FQNNGV. The CDR3 length is 14 residues. With V trimmed by 5 bases and J by 6 bases, 7 bases remained unmatched.